The rows below give T cell receptor beta chains drawn from one sample of a study of blood T cell repertoires in COVID-19. The protocol was immunoSEQ multiplex PCR, while the TCRdb copy is restricted to in-frame clones and leaves out a portion. Found here are roughly 300,000 clones, 80% to 95% of them singletons; the top ten hold 2.2%. The specimen was peripheral blood. These receptors originate from a woman aged 25 to 39 with COVID-19, enrolled during active disease. The CDR3 runs from the conserved cysteine through the conserved F or W. A D gene is named only where the DNA matches it firmly. Size values are once, few and many counts, or a class for expanded clones, and some rows have none.

J,size,D,V,CDR3,DNA
TRBJ2-5,few,TRBD2,TRBV5-1,CASSMNSGQETQYF,TGCGCCAGCAGCATGAATAGCGGGCAAGAGACCCAGTACTTC
TRBJ2-5,-,TRBD2,TRBV6-1,CASSATSGRRGETQYF,TGTGCCAGCAGTGCGACTAGCGGGCGCCGGGGAGAGACCCAGTACTTC
TRBJ2-5,-,-,TRBV10-3,CAISEPDREGETQYF,TGTGCCATCAGTGAGCCGGACAGGGAGGGCGAGACCCAGTACTTC
TRBJ1-1,-,-,TRBV3-1/TRBV3-2,CASSQEEGLNTEAFF,TGTGCCAGCAGCCAAGAGGAGGGATTGAACACTGAAGCTTTCTTT
TRBJ1-6,-,-,TRBV7-8,CASSLDGKGLSYNSPLHF,TGTGCCAGCAGCTTAGACGGCAAGGGGCTCTCCTATAATTCACCCCTCCACTTT
TRBJ1-2,-,TRBD1,TRBV15,CATSKPGQSYGYTF,TGTGCCACCAGCAAACCGGGACAGTCCTATGGCTACACCTTC
TRBJ2-7,-,TRBD1,TRBV3-1/TRBV3-2,CASSPGTGGIYEQYF,TGTGCCAGCAGCCCGGGGACAGGGGGCATCTACGAGCAGTACTTC
TRBJ1-1,once,-,TRBV11-2,CASSSETANTEAFF,TGTGCCAGCAGCTCAGAAACAGCGAACACTGAAGCTTTCTTT
TRBJ2-1,-,TRBD2,TRBV7-2,CASSLDPWTSGRAGEQFF,TGTGCCAGCAGCTTAGACCCTTGGACTAGCGGGAGGGCAGGTGAGCAGTTCTTC
TRBJ1-3,-,-,TRBV11-2,CASSLGIGGLGNTIYF,TGTGCCAGCAGCTTAGGTATAGGAGGACTCGGAAACACCATATATTTT
TRBJ2-5,once,-,TRBV30,CAWMVDQETQYF,TGTGCCTGGATGGTAGACCAAGAGACCCAGTACTTC
TRBJ2-2,-,TRBD2,TRBV7-9,CASSSGLPYTGELFF,TGTGCCAGCAGCTCGGGACTACCGTACACCGGGGAGCTGTTTTTT
TRBJ1-3,-,-,TRBV5-6,CASSDGWRAGNTIYF,TGTGCCAGCAGCGATGGGTGGAGGGCTGGAAACACCATATATTTT
TRBJ1-1,-,-,TRBV6-6,CASSYSLGQGTEAFF,TGTGCCAGCAGTTACTCTCTGGGTCAGGGAACTGAAGCTTTCTTT
TRBJ2-7,-,-,TRBV6-6,CASSSPRLMFGPGSSYEQYF,TGTGCCAGCAGCTCACCCCGGTTGATGTTCGGGCCGGGGAGCTCCTACGAGCAGTACTTC
TRBJ1-5,once,TRBD1,TRBV10-3,CAISEDRGGQPQHF,TGTGCCATCAGTGAGGACAGGGGTGGCCAGCCCCAGCATTTT
TRBJ1-5,-,TRBD1,TRBV6-1,CASSEAGGAIQPQHF,TGTGCCAGCAGTGAGGCAGGGGGTGCTATTCAGCCCCAGCATTTT
TRBJ1-6,once,-,TRBV28,CASTSSSRAGRGSPLHF,TGTGCCAGCACCTCCTCCTCTCGGGCAGGGCGGGGGTCACCCCTCCACTTT
TRBJ2-7,-,TRBD1,TRBV2,CASSEGRQGAHNEQYF,TGTGCCAGCAGCGAAGGGCGTCAGGGGGCGCATAACGAGCAGTACTTC
TRBJ2-7,once,-,TRBV27,CASSSYRHSALYEQYF,TGTGCCAGCAGTTCGTACAGGCACTCAGCCCTCTACGAGCAGTACTTC
TRBJ2-2,-,-,TRBV14,CASSRQSTQTGELFF,TGTGCCAGCAGCCGTCAGTCGACTCAAACCGGGGAGCTGTTTTTT
TRBJ2-2,-,TRBD1,TRBV2,CASRNTGGWELFF,TGTGCCAGCAGAAACACAGGGGGCTGGGAGCTGTTTTTT
TRBJ1-1,-,-,TRBV12-3/TRBV12-4,CASSFQGRLGFF,TGTGCCAGCAGTTTCCAGGGGCGTCTGGGTTTCTTT
TRBJ2-1,-,TRBD2,TRBV4-2,CASSHLAGDYNEQFF,TGTGCCAGCAGCCACCTTGCGGGAGATTACAATGAGCAGTTCTTC
TRBJ2-1,-,-,TRBV11-3,CASSFAAESYNEQFF,TGTGCCAGCAGCTTCGCGGCAGAATCCTACAATGAGCAGTTCTTC
TRBJ2-7,few,TRBD2,TRBV5-4,CASSSGTSGTYEQYF,TGTGCCAGCAGCTCCGGGACTAGCGGGACGTACGAGCAGTACTTC
TRBJ2-5,-,TRBD1,TRBV19,CASSMTGGNTQYF,TGTGCCAGTTCAATGACAGGGGGAAATACCCAGTACTTC
TRBJ2-1,-,-,TRBV24-1,CATSEYGQSSYNEQFF,TGTGCCACCAGTGAATACGGACAGAGCTCCTACAATGAGCAGTTCTTC
TRBJ2-1,-,-,TRBV28,CASSFLAYNEQFF,TGTGCCAGCAGTTTCCTCGCGTACAATGAGCAGTTCTTC
TRBJ1-1,few,-,TRBV4-1,CASSGLGVGGPNTEAFF,TGCGCCAGCAGCGGTTTGGGAGTGGGCGGCCCTAACACTGAAGCTTTCTTT
TRBJ2-7,-,-,TRBV12-3/TRBV12-4,CASSRLDYEQYF,TGTGCCAGCAGTCGACTAGATTACGAGCAGTACTTC
TRBJ2-5,-,-,TRBV24-1,CATSDPLAKETQYF,TGTGCCACCAGTGACCCCCTAGCAAAAGAGACCCAGTACTTC
TRBJ2-1,once,TRBD2,TRBV20-1,CSASQPGGWNEQFF,TGCAGTGCTAGTCAGCCGGGAGGCTGGAATGAGCAGTTCTTC
TRBJ1-1,-,TRBD1,TRBV2,CASRGGTVTLTAFF,TGTGCCAGCCGAGGGGGGACAGTAACTCTGACAGCTTTCTTT
TRBJ2-7,few,-,TRBV5-1,CASSPQGGRTLDEQYF,TGCGCCAGCAGCCCCCAGGGGGGCAGGACTTTAGACGAGCAGTACTTC
TRBJ2-7,-,TRBD1,TRBV19,CASSPDRAHEQYF,TGTGCCAGTAGCCCGGACAGGGCGCACGAGCAGTACTTC
TRBJ1-4,once,TRBD1,TRBV2,CASSSPGQGVSFLFF,TGTGCCAGCAGTTCACCGGGACAGGGTGTTTCTTTTCTGTTTTTT
TRBJ2-7,-,TRBD2,TRBV9,CASSLGLAGVVSYEQYF,TGTGCCAGCAGCCTCGGACTAGCGGGAGTTGTCAGCTACGAGCAGTACTTC
TRBJ2-3,-,TRBD2,TRBV6-1,CASSDQAGGSDTQYF,TGTGCCAGCAGTGACCAAGCGGGAGGTTCAGATACGCAGTATTTT